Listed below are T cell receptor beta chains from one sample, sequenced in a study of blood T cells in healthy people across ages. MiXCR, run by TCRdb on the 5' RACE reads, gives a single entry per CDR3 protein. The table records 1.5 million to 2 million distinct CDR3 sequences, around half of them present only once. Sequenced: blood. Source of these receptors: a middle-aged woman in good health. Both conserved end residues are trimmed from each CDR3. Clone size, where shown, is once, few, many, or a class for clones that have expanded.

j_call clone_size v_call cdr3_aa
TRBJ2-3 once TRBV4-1 ASRLGGRGTDTQY
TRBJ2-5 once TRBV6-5 ANSYLGGETQY
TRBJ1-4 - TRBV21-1 ASSKLGFGELF
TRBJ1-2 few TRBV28 ASSVQGAYGYT
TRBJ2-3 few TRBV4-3 ASSQVDKPTDTQY
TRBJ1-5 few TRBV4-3 ASSQDRETPQH
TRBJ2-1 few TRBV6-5 ASRGLSGGYNEQF
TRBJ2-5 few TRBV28 ASKSRGDLQRTQY
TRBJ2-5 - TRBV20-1 SAREPGRGETQY
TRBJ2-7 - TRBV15 ATSRPIQGFYEQY
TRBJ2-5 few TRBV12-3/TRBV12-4 ASSLEGGTQETQY
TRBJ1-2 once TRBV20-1 SARPGGTGAGGYT
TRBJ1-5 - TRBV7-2 ASSSDRGSQPQH
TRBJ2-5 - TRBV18 ASSTGKASLRGY
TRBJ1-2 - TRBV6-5 ASRPENYGYT
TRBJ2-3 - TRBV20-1 SAIMGAGTDTQY
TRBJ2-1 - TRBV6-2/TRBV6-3 ASSYSTGGPYNEQF
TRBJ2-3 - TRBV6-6 ASTSFGQNTDTQY
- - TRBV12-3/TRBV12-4 ASSFQQEETQY
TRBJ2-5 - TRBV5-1 ASSLDPQTETQY
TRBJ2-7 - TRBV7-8 ASSRPGFSYEQY
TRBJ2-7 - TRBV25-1 ASIPGQGPSYEQY